This is a list of T cell receptor beta chains from one sample in a study of technical replicates of blood from a few donors. The data were produced by immunoSEQ multiplex PCR, yet TCRdb's version contains in-frame clones alone and is incomplete. The sample lists 60,000 to 75,000 clones, less than 98% occurring once. The sample was T cells isolated from PBMCs. These receptor sequences come from a human donor in good health. The CDR3 runs from the conserved cysteine through the conserved F or W. The order of the fields is CDR3 DNA, CDR3 protein, clone size, J gene, D gene, V gene. D genes are given only for firm matches. Some rows mark clone size as missing; the rest say once, few, many or name a class of expanded clone.

CDR3 DNA: TGTGCCAGCAGCCACCGTCTAGCGGAAGGACAAGAAGGCTACGAGCAGTACTTC
CDR3 protein: CASSHRLAEGQEGYEQYF
clone size: NA
J gene: TRBJ2-7
D gene: TRBD2
V gene: TRBV4-2

CDR3 DNA: TGTGCCAGCAGCTTGCGAAGCTCCGAGCAGTACTTC
CDR3 protein: CASSLRSSEQYF
clone size: NA
J gene: TRBJ2-7
D gene: NA
V gene: TRBV5-4

CDR3 DNA: TGTGCCAGCAGCCAAGTATTTGGACGGGCGGGCCACGAGCAGTACTTC
CDR3 protein: CASSQVFGRAGHEQYF
clone size: NA
J gene: TRBJ2-7
D gene: NA
V gene: TRBV4-2

CDR3 DNA: TGCGCCAGCAGCCAAGAAGGGCGGGGCTTTGGGGGCGAGCAGTACTTC
CDR3 protein: CASSQEGRGFGGEQYF
clone size: NA
J gene: TRBJ2-7
D gene: NA
V gene: TRBV4-1

CDR3 DNA: TGTGCCAGCAGCAAAGGACAGGCCCACCAAGAGACCCAGTACTTC
CDR3 protein: CASSKGQAHQETQYF
clone size: NA
J gene: TRBJ2-5
D gene: TRBD1
V gene: TRBV5-4

CDR3 DNA: TGTGCCAGCAGCCAAGTCCAGTACAACTACGAGCAGTACTTC
CDR3 protein: CASSQVQYNYEQYF
clone size: NA
J gene: TRBJ2-7
D gene: NA
V gene: TRBV4-2

CDR3 DNA: TGTGCCAGCAGCGCTACAGGGGACACTGGCTACACCTTC
CDR3 protein: CASSATGDTGYTF
clone size: NA
J gene: TRBJ1-2
D gene: TRBD1
V gene: TRBV9

CDR3 DNA: TGTGCCAGCAGCTTATCGGCTAGCGGGGGAGAGCAGTACTTC
CDR3 protein: CASSLSASGGEQYF
clone size: NA
J gene: TRBJ2-7
D gene: TRBD2
V gene: TRBV7-2

CDR3 DNA: TGTGCCAGCTACCAATCCCCGAGTGGCTACACCTTC
CDR3 protein: CASYQSPSGYTF
clone size: NA
J gene: TRBJ1-2
D gene: NA
V gene: TRBV6-5

CDR3 DNA: TGCGCCAGCAGCTTAAGGACAGTGAACACTGAAGCTTTCTTT
CDR3 protein: CASSLRTVNTEAFF
clone size: NA
J gene: TRBJ1-1
D gene: NA
V gene: TRBV5-1

CDR3 DNA: TGCAGCGCTTACGGGCTAGGGGCAGTTGAGCAGTTCTTC
CDR3 protein: CSAYGLGAVEQFF
clone size: once
J gene: TRBJ2-1
D gene: NA
V gene: TRBV29-1

CDR3 DNA: TGTGCCAGCAGTTACGGAGGGACTGAAGCTTTCTTT
CDR3 protein: CASSYGGTEAFF
clone size: NA
J gene: TRBJ1-1
D gene: NA
V gene: TRBV6-5

CDR3 DNA: TGCAGCGTTGGAAAAGCCTTAAGTGGCGAGCAGTACTTC
CDR3 protein: CSVGKALSGEQYF
clone size: once
J gene: TRBJ2-7
D gene: NA
V gene: TRBV29-1

CDR3 DNA: TGTGCCAGCAGCTTCCGGGAGCCTGAAGCTTTCTTT
CDR3 protein: CASSFREPEAFF
clone size: NA
J gene: TRBJ1-1
D gene: NA
V gene: TRBV7-9

CDR3 DNA: TGTGCCAGCGGGTACATCCAGGGGTTCGAGCAGTACTTC
CDR3 protein: CASGYIQGFEQYF
clone size: NA
J gene: TRBJ2-7
D gene: NA
V gene: TRBV6-5

CDR3 DNA: TGTGCCAGCAGCTTGGTTGCTAGTTCTGATACGCAGTATTTT
CDR3 protein: CASSLVASSDTQYF
clone size: NA
J gene: TRBJ2-3
D gene: NA
V gene: TRBV5-4

CDR3 DNA: TGTGCCATCAGAGGGCTTGAAGGACAGGGCGTCAGCACAGATACGCAGTATTTT
CDR3 protein: CAIRGLEGQGVSTDTQYF
clone size: NA
J gene: TRBJ2-3
D gene: TRBD1
V gene: TRBV10-3

CDR3 DNA: TGTGCCTGGATCATTGGGGCGGGAGGCTCTCTGGGGGCCAACGTCCTGACTTTC
CDR3 protein: CAWIIGAGGSLGANVLTF
clone size: NA
J gene: TRBJ2-6
D gene: TRBD2
V gene: TRBV30

CDR3 DNA: TGTGCCAGTAGTATAGGACGGAGCGAAGCTTTCTTT
CDR3 protein: CASSIGRSEAFF
clone size: once
J gene: TRBJ1-1
D gene: NA
V gene: TRBV19

CDR3 DNA: TGTGCCAGTGGACACAGGGGCTCGGACACTGAAGCTTTCTTT
CDR3 protein: CASGHRGSDTEAFF
clone size: NA
J gene: TRBJ1-1
D gene: TRBD1
V gene: TRBV19

CDR3 DNA: TGTGCCAGCAGCTTAGAGGCGGTAACCTACAATGAGCAGTTCTTC
CDR3 protein: CASSLEAVTYNEQFF
clone size: NA
J gene: TRBJ2-1
D gene: NA
V gene: TRBV7-6

CDR3 DNA: TGTGCCAGCAGCCAACTACAGGGAAAAAACGAGCAGTACTTC
CDR3 protein: CASSQLQGKNEQYF
clone size: NA
J gene: TRBJ2-7
D gene: NA
V gene: TRBV14

CDR3 DNA: TGTGCCAGCAGTTTACCGAGGGCTAGCGGGAGAGAAGACACAGATACGCAGTATTTT
CDR3 protein: CASSLPRASGREDTDTQYF
clone size: NA
J gene: TRBJ2-3
D gene: TRBD2
V gene: TRBV28

CDR3 DNA: TGTGCCAGCGCACAAATTAGCGGAGATACGCAGTATTTT
CDR3 protein: CASAQISGDTQYF
clone size: NA
J gene: TRBJ2-3
D gene: NA
V gene: TRBV5-4

CDR3 DNA: TGTGCCAGTAGTCTTAGGACAGGGAGGGTCACTGAAGCTTTCTTT
CDR3 protein: CASSLRTGRVTEAFF
clone size: NA
J gene: TRBJ1-1
D gene: TRBD1
V gene: TRBV19

CDR3 DNA: TGTGCCAGCAGCGCTACTAGCGGTAGCACAGATACGCAGTATTTT
CDR3 protein: CASSATSGSTDTQYF
clone size: NA
J gene: TRBJ2-3
D gene: TRBD2
V gene: TRBV7-3

CDR3 DNA: TGTGCCAGCAGAGCGACTAGCGGGAGGGTGAATGAGCAGTTCTTC
CDR3 protein: CASRATSGRVNEQFF
clone size: NA
J gene: TRBJ2-1
D gene: TRBD2
V gene: TRBV6-5

CDR3 DNA: TGTGCCAGCATCAGCGACAGGCTCAATCAGCCCCAGCATTTT
CDR3 protein: CASISDRLNQPQHF
clone size: NA
J gene: TRBJ1-5
D gene: NA
V gene: TRBV28

CDR3 DNA: TGTGCCAGCAGCGACGGCGGACAGGGTTTCTATGGCTACACCTTC
CDR3 protein: CASSDGGQGFYGYTF
clone size: NA
J gene: TRBJ1-2
D gene: TRBD1
V gene: TRBV9

CDR3 DNA: TGTGCCAGCAGTTCCGTGCGGGAGGGTATTTTTAAAGAGACCCAGTACTTC
CDR3 protein: CASSSVREGIFKETQYF
clone size: NA
J gene: TRBJ2-5
D gene: TRBD2
V gene: TRBV28

CDR3 DNA: TGTGCCAGCAGTGCAGGGGGCTCGGTCCCATTCTATGGCTACACCTTC
CDR3 protein: CASSAGGSVPFYGYTF
clone size: NA
J gene: TRBJ1-2
D gene: TRBD1
V gene: TRBV9

CDR3 DNA: TGTGCCAGCAGTCCCTCCGGGACAATGGGCTACACCTTC
CDR3 protein: CASSPSGTMGYTF
clone size: NA
J gene: TRBJ1-2
D gene: NA
V gene: TRBV28

CDR3 DNA: TGTGCCAGCAGTGGGCCGGGACTAGGTCAAGAGACCCAGTACTTC
CDR3 protein: CASSGPGLGQETQYF
clone size: NA
J gene: TRBJ2-5
D gene: TRBD2
V gene: TRBV6-5

CDR3 DNA: TGTGCCAGCAGCCAAGATAAATATGGTGCCAGAAGGAACACTGAAGCTTTCTTT
CDR3 protein: CASSQDKYGARRNTEAFF
clone size: NA
J gene: TRBJ1-1
D gene: NA
V gene: TRBV14

CDR3 DNA: TGCGCCAGCAGCCGGGGCTCGGGGGGTTTAGGCAATCAGCCCCAGCATTTT
CDR3 protein: CASSRGSGGLGNQPQHF
clone size: NA
J gene: TRBJ1-5
D gene: NA
V gene: TRBV4-1

CDR3 DNA: TGCGCCAGCAGCCAAGATGGAGGGGCTAGCACAGATACGCAGTATTTT
CDR3 protein: CASSQDGGASTDTQYF
clone size: NA
J gene: TRBJ2-3
D gene: NA
V gene: TRBV4-3

CDR3 DNA: TGTGCCAGCTCCCCGAGACAGGGGCAAGAGACCCAGTACTTC
CDR3 protein: CASSPRQGQETQYF
clone size: NA
J gene: TRBJ2-5
D gene: TRBD1
V gene: TRBV18

CDR3 DNA: TGCAGCGTTGAAATGGGGGACAGGGCCCTTTTAAACTACACCTTC
CDR3 protein: CSVEMGDRALLNYTF
clone size: NA
J gene: TRBJ1-2
D gene: TRBD1
V gene: TRBV29-1

CDR3 DNA: TGTGCCACGCAGGACCTGATAGGACATCGCTCCTACGAGCAGTACTTC
CDR3 protein: CATQDLIGHRSYEQYF
clone size: once
J gene: TRBJ2-7
D gene: NA
V gene: TRBV27

CDR3 DNA: TGTGCCAGCAGCTTAAACACCCAGAACACTGAAGCTTTCTTT
CDR3 protein: CASSLNTQNTEAFF
clone size: NA
J gene: TRBJ1-1
D gene: NA
V gene: TRBV7-3

CDR3 DNA: TGTGCCAGCAGCTTCGGTAGCGGGAGTCGTTACAATGAGCAGTTCTTC
CDR3 protein: CASSFGSGSRYNEQFF
clone size: NA
J gene: TRBJ2-1
D gene: TRBD2
V gene: TRBV7-9

CDR3 DNA: TGTGCCAGCAGGGTGGGACAGAGCACCGGGGAGCTGTTTTTT
CDR3 protein: CASRVGQSTGELFF
clone size: NA
J gene: TRBJ2-2
D gene: TRBD1
V gene: TRBV6-6

CDR3 DNA: TGTGCCAGCAGTTTTGTAGGGGCAGGGGGCGCGGGGGAGACCCAGTACTTC
CDR3 protein: CASSFVGAGGAGETQYF
clone size: NA
J gene: TRBJ2-5
D gene: TRBD1
V gene: TRBV28

CDR3 DNA: TGTGCCAGCAGCTACTGGACAGGGAGCTCCTACGAGCAGTACTTC
CDR3 protein: CASSYWTGSSYEQYF
clone size: NA
J gene: TRBJ2-7
D gene: TRBD1
V gene: TRBV11-3

CDR3 DNA: TGTGCCAGCAGACAGGGGGGACGCCTGAGCCCTGAAGCTTTCTTT
CDR3 protein: CASRQGGRLSPEAFF
clone size: NA
J gene: TRBJ1-1
D gene: TRBD1
V gene: TRBV14

CDR3 DNA: TGTGCCAGCAGCTTAGCGGGGGGGAACACTGAAGCTTTCTTT
CDR3 protein: CASSLAGGNTEAFF
clone size: once
J gene: TRBJ1-1
D gene: NA
V gene: TRBV7-9

CDR3 DNA: TGTGCCAGCACCCTAAGCAACGAGCAGTACTTC
CDR3 protein: CASTLSNEQYF
clone size: NA
J gene: TRBJ2-7
D gene: NA
V gene: TRBV7-9

CDR3 DNA: TGCGCCAGCAGCCAGGGGGGCAGGGGGGCCTACGAGCAGTACTTC
CDR3 protein: CASSQGGRGAYEQYF
clone size: NA
J gene: TRBJ2-7
D gene: NA
V gene: TRBV4-1

CDR3 DNA: TGTGCCAGCAGCCAAGGACGGGAAAATTCACCCCTCCACTTT
CDR3 protein: CASSQGRENSPLHF
clone size: NA
J gene: TRBJ1-6
D gene: NA
V gene: TRBV14

CDR3 DNA: TGTGCCAGCAGCTTCTTCCCCGGGGAGCTGTTTTTT
CDR3 protein: CASSFFPGELFF
clone size: NA
J gene: TRBJ2-2
D gene: NA
V gene: TRBV7-9